One and the same sample provided the 16 T cell receptor beta chains below, sequenced in a study of regulatory T cells in long-lasting Graves disease. This sample's time point: persistent/refractory GD, antithyroid drugs over 5 years with positive TRAb. After RNA was extracted from PBMCs, the TCR library was made from it. To make TCR beta libraries, researchers used iRepertoire HTBI primers and Arm-PCR of CDR3 regions. Using its own MiXCR run on the multiplex PCR reads, TCRdb lists one record per CDR3 protein. The top ten clones hold approximately 7.8% of a sample with 400,000 to 500,000 distinct CDR3 sequences, under 25% of them seen once. This specimen consisted of peripheral blood mononuclear cells (PBMCs), obtained when the disease was refractory, from a patient treated with antithyroid drugs. The origin of the receptors is a female donor with Graves disease.

Points on this clonotype: This could be a read error, since a much larger clone is one nucleotide away. J is TRBJ1-2 and V is TRBV6-1; D not resolved. In germline, CDR1 is MNHNS, CDR2 SASEGT. CDR3 size: 13 residues. The CDR3 loop is CARSDKLSYGYTF. Here the CDR3 DNA reads TGTGCCCGCAGCGACAAGCTTAGCTATGGCTACACCTTC.

This clonotype was picked up many times. The J gene is TRBJ1-6, the V gene TRBV2; D remains ambiguous. From germline, CDR1 is SNHLY and CDR2 FYNNEI. This CDR3 is built from 14 residues. Trimming took 4 bases from V and 7 from J, leaving 11 bases between them. Here the CDR3 DNA reads TGTGCCAGCAGTGTCGGAGGGCGGAATTCACCCCTCCACTTT. Translation gives CASSVGGRNSPLHF.

The rearrangement links TRBV19 to TRBJ2-2; TRBD2 matches 8 bases. Germline trimming cut 9 bases from V and 7 bases from J; bases unmatched to any gene: 16. The CDR3 length is 16 residues. The germline gives CDR1 LNHDA, CDR2 SQIVND (reference sequence). The CDR3 DNA sequence: TGTGCCAGGCTTACAGATATGGCGGGAGGAAGCGGGGAGCTGTTTTTT. It codes for CARLTDMAGGSGELFF.

Only a few counts were recorded for this clonotype. This chain uses TRBV5-8 with TRBJ2-5; weak D call: TRBD1 (5 bases). CDR3 length: 15 residues. Deletions cut 2 bases from V and 3 bases from J, with 14 bases between. CDR1 and CDR2 (germline): SGHTS, YDEGEE. Written as DNA, the CDR3 is TGTGCCAGCAGCTTCAGGACAACGAAAGAAGAGACCCAGTACTTC. Protein sequence: CASSFRTTKEETQYF.

This clonotype was observed many times. The rearrangement links TRBV18 to TRBJ1-2; D uncertain. Germline assignment: CDR1 KGHSH and CDR2 LQKENI. The CDR3 contains 13 residues. Trimming pared 5 bases from V and 8 bases from J, leaving 15 bases between. CDR3 in amino acids: CASSSNGRNGYTF. The CDR3 bases are TGTGCCAGCTCATCGAATGGTAGAAACGGCTACACCTTC.

Only a few counts were recorded for this clonotype. This rearrangement joins TRBV19 to TRBJ1-3; D is ambiguous. The CDR3 length is 17 residues. Germline lookup yields CDR1 LNHDA and CDR2 SQIVND (reference sequence). V lost 6 bases and J lost 4, with 22 bases in between. The CDR3 loop is CASSSRAARTDGNTIYF. As DNA, the CDR3 is TGTGCCAGTAGCAGTCGTGCAGCGAGGACGGACGGAAACACCATATATTTT.

The CDR3 nucleotides read TGTGCCAGCAGCCAAGATGGGGCAGTTAGTAGCTCCTATAATTCACCCCTCCACTTT. It encodes CASSQDGAVSSSYNSPLHF. J is TRBJ1-6 and V is TRBV4-2, with D possibly being TRBD1 (5 bases). V lost 0 bases to trimming and J lost 0 bases, with 15 bases between them. CDR1 is LGHNA, CDR2 YNFKEQ, per germline. The CDR3 runs to 19 residues.

This clonotype occurred a few times. The V and J genes are TRBV7-9 and TRBJ2-1; D is possibly TRBD2 (6 bases). Trimming removed 1 base at V and 5 bases at J, with 15 bases between. CDR3 length equals 16 residues. The germline gives CDR1 SEHNR, CDR2 FQNEAQ (reference sequence). The chain's CDR3 is CASSLVARELNNEQFF. The CDR3 DNA sequence: TGTGCCAGCAGCTTAGTGGCACGGGAGCTCAACAATGAGCAGTTCTTC. The full variable domain, its missing parts supplied by reference TRBV7-9 and TRBJ2-1, is DTGVSQNPRHKITKRGQNVTFRCDPISEHNRLYWYRQTLGQGPEFLTYFQNEAQLEKSRLLSDRFSAERPKGSFSTLEIQRTEQGDSAMYLCASSLVARELNNEQFFGPGTRLTVL.

Many counts were recorded for this clonotype. The genes are TRBV2 and TRBJ1-5, with 7 nucleotides matching TRBD1. This CDR3 has 14 amino acids. Germline lookup yields CDR1 SNHLY and CDR2 FYNNEI. J gave up 8 bases and V 4 bases, and 8 bases lay outside the gene matches. The CDR3 coding sequence is TGTGCCAGCAGTGGACAGGGAAGTTGGGAGCCCCAGCATTTT. This sequence encodes CASSGQGSWEPQHF. Full variable domain (outside the CDR3, taken from reference TRBV2 and TRBJ1-5): EPEVTQTPSHQVTQMGQEVILRCVPISNHLYFYWYRQILGQKVEFLVSFYNNEISEKSEIFDDQFSVERPDGSNFTLKIRSTKLEDSAMYFCASSGQGSWEPQHFGDGTRLSIL.

This clonotype showed up many times. The chain couples TRBV20-1 to TRBJ2-7; D call uncertain. Deletions cut 0 bases from V and 5 bases from J, with 20 bases between. Germline V gene lookup returns CDR1 DFQATT and CDR2 SNEGSKA (reference sequence). The CDR3 has 16 residues. CDR3 sequence reads: CSARDQVAARLNEQYF. The CDR3 coding sequence is TGCAGTGCTAGAGATCAGGTGGCGGCACGTTTGAACGAGCAGTACTTC.

This clonotype was recorded many times. This chain joins TRBV6-6 and TRBJ2-5, with 14 bases that match TRBD2. The CDR3 covers 17 residues. After removal of 0 bases from V and 5 bases from J, the junction contained 5 bases not matched to a gene. The germline CDR1 and CDR2 sequences are MNHNY and SVGAGI (reference sequence). CDR3 protein: CASSYSRLAGGLETQYF. The CDR3 DNA reads TGTGCCAGCAGTTACTCGAGACTAGCGGGAGGGCTGGAGACCCAGTACTTC.

This sequence joins TRBV27 and TRBJ2-7; D possibly corresponds to TRBD2 (6 bases). The CDR3 length is 14 residues. Germline loops: CDR1 MNHEY, CDR2 SMNVEV (reference sequence). V gave up 2 bases and J gave up 5 bases, with 13 bases separating them. DNA of the CDR3: TGTGCCAGCAGTTTAGCAACGGGAGCGAACGAGCAGTACTTC. It yields the protein CASSLATGANEQYF.

This clonotype was counted a few times. The chain combines TRBV9 with TRBJ2-3, with 12 bases that match TRBD2. This CDR3 contains 16 residues. The germline CDR1 and CDR2 sequences are SGDLS and YYNGEE. J gave up 2 bases and V 4 bases, and 5 bases lay outside the gene matches. CDR3 coding DNA: TGTGCCAGCAGCCCTAGCGGGAGGGCCGACACAGATACGCAGTATTTT. Protein: CASSPSGRADTDTQYF.

Ten or more counts support this clonotype. V gene TRBV3-1 combines with J gene TRBJ2-2; D call uncertain. V was shortened by 3 bases and J by 6 bases, with 11 bases between the two germline ends. The CDR3 is 14 residues long. Germline V lookup: CDR1 LGHDT, CDR2 YNNKEL (reference sequence). CDR3 nucleotides: TGTGCCAGCAGCCAGTCTTCTAGGTCCGGGGAGCTGTTTTTT. Amino acid sequence: CASSQSSRSGELFF. The full variable domain, rest sourced from reference TRBV3-1 and TRBJ2-2, is DTAVSQTPKYLVTQMGNDKSIKCEQNLGHDTMYWYKQDSKKFLKIMFSYNNKELIINETVPNRFSPKSPDKAHLNLHINSLELGDSAVYFCASSQSSRSGELFFGEGSRLTVL.

The V gene is TRBV7-9, the J gene TRBJ2-7, with D maybe TRBD1 (5 bases). The germline V and J ends were trimmed by 3 bases and 5 bases, with 11 bases remaining between them. CDR1 and CDR2 (germline): SEHNR, FQNEAQ (reference sequence). The CDR3 contains 13 residues. CDR3 nucleotide sequence: TGTGCCAGCAGCTTTGTTGGGGCCCACGAGCAGTACTTC. Translating it yields CASSFVGAHEQYF.

This clonotype was observed a handful of times. The chain couples TRBV20-1 to TRBJ2-7, with TRBD1 identical over 8 bases. Per germline, CDR1 DFQATT and CDR2 SNEGSKA (reference sequence). The CDR3 has 12 residues. CDR3 residues: CTAQGGTYEQYF. Written as DNA, the CDR3 is TGCACGGCACAGGGGGGTACCTACGAGCAGTACTTC.